The subject of this entry is one T cell receptor (beta chain). This clone has a handful of counts. Its antigen is still unknown. The sample holds no much larger clone one base away, and base qualities are not on file. The data derive from a study of cytomegalovirus exposure and HLA in healthy donors (dated by TCRdb to 2016 to 2017). Broadly, across the study: In an earlier analysis of approximately 500 of the donors, approximately 260 Gb of sequence data and some 100 million unique TCR beta sequences from 150 million to 200 million T cells were reported. An early release that covered 640 HLA-typed donors contained about 300 gigabases of sequencing data and around 85 million unique TCR sequences. Of the roughly 400 genotyped donors, 81% were placed in the genetic ancestry cluster associated with self-reported Caucasian donors. The study aimed to test whether signatures of past pathogen exposure could be identified by cataloging public T cell receptors. The study used immunosequencing to profile the T cell repertoires of around 600 subjects and linked those repertoires to cytomegalovirus serostatus. Along with the approximately 700-subject first cohort, a separate validation cohort of 120 different subjects was used. The study combined high-throughput TCR immunosequencing, statistical association of individual TCRs with disease status, and machine learning to predict cytomegalovirus infection status. A later analysis re-analyzed previously published TCR beta repertoires from hundreds of donors and added high-resolution HLA genotyping to study TCR occurrence patterns. Rather than using new phenotypic data, the later analysis identified candidate immune exposures from TCR beta sequences and from how often those sequences occurred across donors. To decide whether each TCR beta V gene segment behaved as functional or pseudogenic, an earlier analysis of some 600 of the donors relied on high-throughput TCR beta sequencing. Donor age, sex, ethnicity and CMV serostatus were compiled together with the repertoire data. A later genetic analysis used genome-wide SNP genotypes for about 60% of the roughly 670 donors, treating that subset as a discovery cohort. Every repertoire in the discovery cohort had been generated on one and the same sequencing platform. Class I and class II HLA loci were covered by the typing at four-digit resolution. Typing coverage varied by locus: 629-630 donors for A, B, C, DRB1 and DQB1; approximately 560 for DQA1; around 570 for DPA1; fewer than 480 for DPB1. Five DR-DQ haplotypes were treated as single units for association and clustering because of strong linkage in the cohort. Across some 400 genotyped donors of the cohort, an average of about 250,000 unique TCR beta nucleotide sequences per donor were sequenced, and roughly 20% of those sequences were non-productive. The paper's findings and limits, for the study overall: Across donors, most TCR sequences were observed very rarely, whereas some public TCRs were present in many individuals. When HLA alleles, especially DR and DQ, strongly co-occurred, TCR associations were difficult to assign to individual alleles. Correlated functional status among segregating V segments might reflect linkage disequilibrium, but an unknown experimental factor could not be ruled out. Specific HLA alleles were associated with more than 15,000 TCR beta sequences at a false discovery rate of 0.05 in a later analysis. Because HLA typing was unavailable for some donors at each locus, only the typed subset was used in association tests. In an earlier analysis of some 640 of the donors, most TCR beta V segments were observed in productive rearrangements about 87% or about 30% of the time, broadly matching IMGT annotations. For the cohort, immune exposure information was limited to CMV serostatus. Roughly uniform sequencing depth across donors was assumed in presence/absence analyses, although this assumption may not hold. An association between a missense DCLRE1C variant and V-gene and J-gene trimming of TCR beta chains was found in a later genetic analysis and replicated in an independent cohort. Because the 87-base-pair reads could not distinguish some IMGT-functional V segments, including TRBV6-2 and TRBV6-3, those segments were excluded. In a later analysis, the rate of TCR association differed among HLA loci, with DRB1 alleles having the most associated TCRs and HLA-C alleles having the fewest. According to a later genetic analysis, donors in an Asian-associated ancestry cluster had fewer N-insertions in productive TCRs than the approximately 700-donor mean. In a later analysis, HLA-associated TCR beta chains showed more clonal expansion and lower generation probabilities than non-associated chains that were equally common. In a later analysis, several top co-occurrence clusters were reported to appear linked to parvovirus B19, influenza, CMV and Epstein-Barr virus. The authors suggested that the approach could potentially be extended to other disease states and immunological phenotypes. Over 15 rarely observed V segments, including chromosome 9 orphons, were excluded from the earlier analysis of approximately 600 of the donors because counts were too low. In vitro tests confirmed that a few of the cytomegalovirus-associated TCR beta chains recognize cytomegalovirus antigens. In the study, about 150 TCR beta chains were listed as associated with cytomegalovirus. A cluster of highly shared sequence variants was judged likely to be a technical artifact of the sequencing pipeline. A later analysis found that most CMV-associated TCR beta chains appeared HLA-restricted, with HLA associations seemingly driven largely by CMV exposure. This cohort had only TCR beta chains sequenced, and the lack of alpha or paired-chain data limited which features could be detected. The classifier was reported to diagnose cytomegalovirus status with high specificity and sensitivity in both the original and validation cohorts. A further reported finding was that TCR beta sequences accurately predicted the HLA-A and HLA-B alleles for most subjects in the first cohort.

Spanning cysteine to phenylalanine, the CDR3 consists of 13 amino acids. The only DNA kept is the CDR3, 39 bases in frame from the first base. Relative to germline, V is 3 bases shorter and J is 6 bases shorter, with 15 bases between their ends. As encoded in the germline V gene (reference sequence), CDR1 is GTSNPN while CDR2 is SVGIG. The cohort consisted of hundreds of healthy bone marrow donors. All cohort members were sampled while nominally healthy, although unrecorded immune exposures were likely present. The donor was CMV seropositive and was included in the group of 250 to 300 seropositive cohort members. A peripheral blood sample was provided by each donor, and peripheral blood mononuclear cells were used for TCR beta sequencing. The Qiagen DNeasy Blood Extraction Kit was used to extract genomic DNA from the blood cell samples. The library was built by means of the immunoSEQ multiplex PCR assay. For the multiplex PCR, a mixture combining 60 forward primers for TCR Vbeta segments and 13 reverse primers for TCR Jbeta segments was used. Amplification of the CDR3 region of rearranged TCR beta genes was performed with a multiplex PCR assay on genomic DNA. Amplified TCR beta libraries were sequenced as 87-base-pair reads on the Illumina HiSeq System. Turning to the authors' computational methods: Across the roughly 700 repertoires, a later analysis counted about 81 million unique TCR beta chains, approximately 12 million of which were shared by at least two donors. Raw reads were error-corrected and collapsed into unique sequences with a nearest-neighbor algorithm that merged closely related sequences to remove PCR and sequencing errors. Alignment of CDR3 sequences to IMGT reference sequences was used to assign V, D and J gene segments. Each retained sequence needed at least a six-nucleotide match to both a V gene segment and a J gene segment. A rearrangement counted as productive if the CDR3 had no stop codons and remained in frame with V and J, and every other rearrangement counted as non-productive. CDR3 was defined according to IMGT convention as the region running from the second conserved V-encoded cysteine to the conserved J-encoded phenylalanine. The earlier analysis of some 580 of the donors excluded any sequence lacking an unambiguous match to a single V gene segment. An earlier analysis of 587 of the donors called V segments functional above 56.7% productive rearrangements and segregating when the between-donor standard deviation exceeded 5%. A statistical classification framework was built to diagnose cytomegalovirus status from the catalog of TCR beta chain sequences. V and J gene assignment, in a later analysis, came from comparing TCR nucleotide sequences with IMGT/GENE-DB human TR gene sequences. A later analysis assigned CDR3 sequences and most-parsimonious VDJ recombination scenarios with the TCRdist pipeline. In a later analysis, each TCR beta chain was defined by its CDR3 amino acid sequence together with its V-gene family, and reads without a unique V-gene family were excluded. A later analysis removed 592 highly shared, low-generation-probability nucleotide sequences to deal with suspected cross-contamination and a sequencing artifact. In a later analysis, a clonal expansion index for each public chain was calculated from normalized within-repertoire ranks of inferred template counts. In a later analysis, generation probabilities were computed with a VDJ recombination model fitted to out-of-frame rearrangements, and the resulting probabilities were checked against IGoR. In a later analysis, hypergeometric tests were used to score TCR-TCR, TCR-HLA and TCR-CMV co-occurrence, with a repertoire-size bias correction applied to TCR pairs. False discovery rates were estimated in a later analysis by permuting HLA or CMV assignments 20 times. In a later analysis, co-occurring TCRs were grouped using DBSCAN, and TCRdist sequence similarity was added for clustering within HLA-allele-positive subsets. For co-occurrence clustering, repertoires with fewer than 30,000 or more than 120,000 public chains were excluded, along with 4 to 6 repertoires with anomalous nucleotide sharing. TCRdb took over this immuneACCESS table, retaining in-frame rearrangements with V and J assigned. Such tables are incomplete; in checked studies, under half of the missing clones stem from an unresolved V gene, and the remainder is unexplained. V, J and clone size are those of that table, while D and trimming were read from the DNA. Within this sample are about 93,000 clones, with approximately 68% of them counted one time only. The ten top clones hold about 6% of the sample.

This TCR came from a boy younger than 18 in good health and CMV-seropositive. The sample comprised PBMCs. The V and J segments used are TRBV30 and TRBJ2-7; the D gene lacks a confident call. DNA sequence: TGTGCCTGGAGCGGCATAGTGAGGCTCGAGCAGTACTTC. This yields the protein CAWSGIVRLEQYF.